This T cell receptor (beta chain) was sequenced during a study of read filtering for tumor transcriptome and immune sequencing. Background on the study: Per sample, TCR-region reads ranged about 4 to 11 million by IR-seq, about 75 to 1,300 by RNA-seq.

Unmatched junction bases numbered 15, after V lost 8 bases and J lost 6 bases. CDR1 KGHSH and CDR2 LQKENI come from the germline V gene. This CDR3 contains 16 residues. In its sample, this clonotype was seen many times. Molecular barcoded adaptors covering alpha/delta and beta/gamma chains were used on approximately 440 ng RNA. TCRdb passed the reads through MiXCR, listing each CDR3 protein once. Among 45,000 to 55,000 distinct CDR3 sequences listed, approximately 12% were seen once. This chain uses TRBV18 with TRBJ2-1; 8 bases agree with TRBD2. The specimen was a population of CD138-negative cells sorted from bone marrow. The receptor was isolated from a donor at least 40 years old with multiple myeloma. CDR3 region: CASLIVPSGSVNEQFF. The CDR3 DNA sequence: TGTGCCAGCCTCATTGTCCCCAGCGGGAGTGTCAATGAGCAGTTCTTC.